This TCR beta chain was profiled in a study of CD8 T cells in ankylosing spondylitis. Study-level findings and limits: Those disease-linked clones were CD8+; they were also relatively rare in peripheral blood. Disease-linked clones reportedly showed significant enrichment in matched ankylosing spondylitis synovial fluid. A TCR beta motif of seven or eight highly homologous variants appeared characteristic of ankylosing spondylitis blood. In the blood and synovial fluid of reactive arthritis, some motif variants had been previously reported.

Germline V gene lookup returns CDR1 KGHDR and CDR2 SFDVKD. The ends were cut back, 3 bases at V and 6 bases at J, with 15 bases in the middle. CDR3 size: 15 residues. Libraries of TCR beta came from quantitative 5'-RACE with molecular barcodes. TCRdb recomputed calls from the 5' RACE reads with MiXCR, one row per CDR3 protein. This table holds a few hundred thousand distinct CDR3 sequences, approximately 12% found once. As to this clonotype: Its target is not known.

Source material: blood, either unsorted or a sorted T cell fraction (not recorded which). This chain joins TRBV24-1 and TRBJ2-3; D possibly matches TRBD1 or TRBD2 (5 bases each). The origin of this receptor is a male donor with ankylosing spondylitis. The CDR3 DNA reads as TGTGCCACCAGTGATACCGGGACCCCTCGGGATACGCAGTATTTT. Translation: CATSDTGTPRDTQYF.